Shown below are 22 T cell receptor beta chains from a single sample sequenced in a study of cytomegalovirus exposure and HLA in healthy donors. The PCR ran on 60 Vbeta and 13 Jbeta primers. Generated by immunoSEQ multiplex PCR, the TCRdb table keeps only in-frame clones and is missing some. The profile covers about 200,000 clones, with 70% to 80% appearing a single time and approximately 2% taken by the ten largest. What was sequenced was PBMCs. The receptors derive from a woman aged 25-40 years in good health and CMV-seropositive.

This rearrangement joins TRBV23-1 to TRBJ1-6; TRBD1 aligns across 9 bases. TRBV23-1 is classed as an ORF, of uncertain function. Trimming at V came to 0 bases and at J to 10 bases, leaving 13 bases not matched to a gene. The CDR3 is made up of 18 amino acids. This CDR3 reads CASSQSGLLRDRVSPLHF. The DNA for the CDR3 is TGCGCCAGCAGTCAATCGGGGCTTCTCCGGGACAGGGTCTCACCCCTCCACTTT.

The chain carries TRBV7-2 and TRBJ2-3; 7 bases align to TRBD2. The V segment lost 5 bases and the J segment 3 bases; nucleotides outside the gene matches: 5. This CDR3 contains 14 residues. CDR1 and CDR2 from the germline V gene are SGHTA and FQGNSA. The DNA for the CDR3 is TGTGCCAGCAGCGGCGGGAGTAGAACAGATACGCAGTATTTT. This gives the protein CASSGGSRTDTQYF. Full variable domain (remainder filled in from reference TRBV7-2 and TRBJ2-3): GAGVSQSPSNKVTEKGKDVELRCDPISGHTALYWYRQSLGQGLEFLIYFQGNSAPDKSGLPSDRFSAERTGGSVSTLTIQRTQQEDSAVYLCASSGGSRTDTQYFGPGTRLTVL.

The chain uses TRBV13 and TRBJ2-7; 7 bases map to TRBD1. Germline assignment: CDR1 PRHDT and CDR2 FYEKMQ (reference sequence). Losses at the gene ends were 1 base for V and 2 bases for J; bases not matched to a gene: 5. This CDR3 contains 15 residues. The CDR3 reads CASSLETGAPYEQYF. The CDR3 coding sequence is TGTGCCAGCAGCTTAGAAACAGGGGCGCCCTACGAGCAGTACTTC.

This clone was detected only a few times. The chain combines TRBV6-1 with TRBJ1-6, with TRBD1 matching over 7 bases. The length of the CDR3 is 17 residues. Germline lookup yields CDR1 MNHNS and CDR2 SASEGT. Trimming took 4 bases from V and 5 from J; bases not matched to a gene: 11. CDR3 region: CASSGVNRGRNNSPLHF. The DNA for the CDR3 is TGTGCCAGCAGTGGGGTCAACAGGGGCCGGAATAATTCACCCCTCCACTTT.

The CDR3 is CASDRGDYNEQFF. In DNA form, the CDR3 reads TGTGCCAGTGACAGGGGGGACTACAATGAGCAGTTCTTC. The chain is built from TRBV6-1 and TRBJ2-1; TRBD1 aligns across 9 bases. V was pared by 9 bases and J by 3 bases, with 3 bases of the junction left unmatched. From germline, CDR1 is MNHNS and CDR2 SASEGT. There are 13 residues in the CDR3.

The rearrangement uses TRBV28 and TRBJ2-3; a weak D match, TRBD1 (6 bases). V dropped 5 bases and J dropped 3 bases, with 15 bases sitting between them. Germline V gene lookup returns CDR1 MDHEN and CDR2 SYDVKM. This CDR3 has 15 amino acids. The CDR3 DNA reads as TGTGCCAGCAGTCCCAGAGGGACACCTACAGATACGCAGTATTTT. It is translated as CASSPRGTPTDTQYF.

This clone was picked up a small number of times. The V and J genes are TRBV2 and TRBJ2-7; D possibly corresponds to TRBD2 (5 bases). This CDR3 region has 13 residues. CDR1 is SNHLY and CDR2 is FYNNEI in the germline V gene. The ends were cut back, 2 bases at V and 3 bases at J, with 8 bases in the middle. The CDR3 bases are TGTGCCAGCAGTGAACTAGCCGGCTACGAGCAGTACTTC. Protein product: CASSELAGYEQYF.

CDR3: CASSFTGQGLNQPQHF. The CDR3 DNA is TGTGCCAGCAGTTTTACGGGACAGGGACTCAATCAGCCCCAGCATTTT. V gene TRBV27 combines with J gene TRBJ1-5, with TRBD1 matching over 9 bases. Unmatched junction bases numbered 6, after V lost 3 bases and J lost 3 bases. The germline V gene has CDR1 MNHEY and CDR2 SMNVEV (reference sequence). The CDR3 runs to 16 residues.

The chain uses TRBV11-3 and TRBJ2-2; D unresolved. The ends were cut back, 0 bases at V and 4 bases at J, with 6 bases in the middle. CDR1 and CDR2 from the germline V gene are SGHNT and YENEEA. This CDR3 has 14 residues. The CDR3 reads CASSLDPLTGELFF. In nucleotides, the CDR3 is TGTGCCAGCAGCTTAGACCCCCTCACCGGGGAGCTGTTTTTT.

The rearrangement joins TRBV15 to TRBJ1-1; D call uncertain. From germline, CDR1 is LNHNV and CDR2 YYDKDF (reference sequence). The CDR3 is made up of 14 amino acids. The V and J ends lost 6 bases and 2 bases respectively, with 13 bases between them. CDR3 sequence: CATSLELLNTEAFF. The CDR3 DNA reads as TGTGCCACCAGTCTTGAACTACTCAACACTGAAGCTTTCTTT.

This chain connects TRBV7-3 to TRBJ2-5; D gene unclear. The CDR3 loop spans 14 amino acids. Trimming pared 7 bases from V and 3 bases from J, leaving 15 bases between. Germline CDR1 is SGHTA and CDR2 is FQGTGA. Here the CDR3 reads CASKVPEVEETQYF. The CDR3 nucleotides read TGTGCCAGCAAAGTCCCAGAGGTGGAAGAGACCCAGTACTTC.

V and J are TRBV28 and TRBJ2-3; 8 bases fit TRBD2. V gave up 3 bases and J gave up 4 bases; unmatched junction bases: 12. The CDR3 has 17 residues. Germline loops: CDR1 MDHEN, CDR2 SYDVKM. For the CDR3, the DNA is TGTGCCAGCAGTTTCGACACTAGCGGCTGGTTTTCAGATACGCAGTATTTT. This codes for CASSFDTSGWFSDTQYF. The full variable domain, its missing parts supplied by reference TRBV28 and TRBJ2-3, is DVKVTQSSRYLVKRTGEKVFLECVQDMDHENMFWYRQDPGLGLRLIYFSYDVKMKEKGDIPEGYSVSREKKERFSLILESASTNQTSMYLCASSFDTSGWFSDTQYFGPGTRLTVL.

DNA of the CDR3: TGTGCCAGCAGCGTCGGGACTAGCACGGGCGAGCAGTACTTC. It specifies CASSVGTSTGEQYF. This sequence joins TRBV9 and TRBJ2-7, with 9 bases aligning to TRBD2. The CDR3 sequence is 14 residues long. Germline CDR1 and CDR2: SGDLS and YYNGEE. V gave up 2 bases and J gave up 6 bases; unmatched junction bases: 6.

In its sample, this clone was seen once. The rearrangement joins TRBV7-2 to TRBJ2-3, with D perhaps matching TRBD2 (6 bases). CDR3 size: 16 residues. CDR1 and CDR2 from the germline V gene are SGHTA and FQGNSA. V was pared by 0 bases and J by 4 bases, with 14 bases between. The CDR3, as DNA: TGTGCCAGCAGCTTAGCGCTGCGGCTAGCGTCAGATACGCAGTATTTT. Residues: CASSLALRLASDTQYF.

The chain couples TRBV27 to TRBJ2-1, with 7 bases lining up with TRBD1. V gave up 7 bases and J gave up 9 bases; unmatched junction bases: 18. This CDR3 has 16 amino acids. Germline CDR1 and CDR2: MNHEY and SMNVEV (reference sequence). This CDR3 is CASTSPPRQGLGEQFF. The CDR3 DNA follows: TGTGCCAGCACCTCGCCCCCGAGACAGGGTTTGGGTGAGCAGTTCTTC.

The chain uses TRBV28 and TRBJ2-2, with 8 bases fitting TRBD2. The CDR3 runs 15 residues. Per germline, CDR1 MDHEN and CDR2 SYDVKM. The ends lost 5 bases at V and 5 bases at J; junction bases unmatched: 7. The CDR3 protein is CASSPGGMRTGELFF. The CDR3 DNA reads TGTGCCAGCAGTCCGGGGGGGATGCGGACCGGGGAGCTGTTTTTT. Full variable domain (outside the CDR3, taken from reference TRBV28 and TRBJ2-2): DVKVTQSSRYLVKRTGEKVFLECVQDMDHENMFWYRQDPGLGLRLIYFSYDVKMKEKGDIPEGYSVSREKKERFSLILESASTNQTSMYLCASSPGGMRTGELFFGEGSRLTVL.

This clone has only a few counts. The CDR3 region is CASRGQSTDTQYF. CDR3 coding DNA: TGTGCCAGCAGGGGACAGAGCACAGATACGCAGTATTTT. The chain employs TRBV28 and TRBJ2-3, with 7 bases that match TRBD1. V lost 6 bases and J lost 0; bases outside the gene matches: 0. This CDR3 is 13 amino acids long. Germline CDR1 and CDR2: MDHEN and SYDVKM.

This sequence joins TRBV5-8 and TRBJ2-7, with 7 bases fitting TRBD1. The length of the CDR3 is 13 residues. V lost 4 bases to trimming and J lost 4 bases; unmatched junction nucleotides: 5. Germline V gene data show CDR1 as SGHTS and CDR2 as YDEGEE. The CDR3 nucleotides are TGTGCCAGCAGCCTAGGGGGCCCATACGAGCAGTACTTC. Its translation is CASSLGGPYEQYF.

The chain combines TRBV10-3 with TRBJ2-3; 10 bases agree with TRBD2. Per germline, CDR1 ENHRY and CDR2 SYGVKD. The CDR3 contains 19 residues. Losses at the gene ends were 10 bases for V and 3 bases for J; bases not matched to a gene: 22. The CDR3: CATYDPLRDQLAGTDTQYF. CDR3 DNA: TGTGCCACCTATGACCCCCTAAGGGACCAACTAGCGGGGACAGATACGCAGTATTTT.

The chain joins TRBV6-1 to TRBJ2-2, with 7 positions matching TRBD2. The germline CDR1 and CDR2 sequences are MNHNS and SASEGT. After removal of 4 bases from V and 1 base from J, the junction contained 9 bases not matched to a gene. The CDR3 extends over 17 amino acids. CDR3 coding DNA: TGTGCCAGCAGTGTTACGTTCGAGCGGGGGAACACCGGGGAGCTGTTTTTT. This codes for CASSVTFERGNTGELFF.

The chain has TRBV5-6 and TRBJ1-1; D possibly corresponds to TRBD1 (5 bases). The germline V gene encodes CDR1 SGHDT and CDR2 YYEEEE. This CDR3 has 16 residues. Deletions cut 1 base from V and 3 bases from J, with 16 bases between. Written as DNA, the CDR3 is TGTGCCAGCAGCTTGTATCTGGGACTCCTGGACACTGAAGCTTTCTTT. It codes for CASSLYLGLLDTEAFF.

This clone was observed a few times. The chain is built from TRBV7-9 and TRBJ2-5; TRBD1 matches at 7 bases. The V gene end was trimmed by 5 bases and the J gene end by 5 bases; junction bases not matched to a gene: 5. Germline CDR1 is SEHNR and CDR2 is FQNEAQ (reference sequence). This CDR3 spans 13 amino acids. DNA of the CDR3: TGTGCCAGCAGCCAGGGGGTGGGGGAGACCCAGTACTTC. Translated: CASSQGVGETQYF.